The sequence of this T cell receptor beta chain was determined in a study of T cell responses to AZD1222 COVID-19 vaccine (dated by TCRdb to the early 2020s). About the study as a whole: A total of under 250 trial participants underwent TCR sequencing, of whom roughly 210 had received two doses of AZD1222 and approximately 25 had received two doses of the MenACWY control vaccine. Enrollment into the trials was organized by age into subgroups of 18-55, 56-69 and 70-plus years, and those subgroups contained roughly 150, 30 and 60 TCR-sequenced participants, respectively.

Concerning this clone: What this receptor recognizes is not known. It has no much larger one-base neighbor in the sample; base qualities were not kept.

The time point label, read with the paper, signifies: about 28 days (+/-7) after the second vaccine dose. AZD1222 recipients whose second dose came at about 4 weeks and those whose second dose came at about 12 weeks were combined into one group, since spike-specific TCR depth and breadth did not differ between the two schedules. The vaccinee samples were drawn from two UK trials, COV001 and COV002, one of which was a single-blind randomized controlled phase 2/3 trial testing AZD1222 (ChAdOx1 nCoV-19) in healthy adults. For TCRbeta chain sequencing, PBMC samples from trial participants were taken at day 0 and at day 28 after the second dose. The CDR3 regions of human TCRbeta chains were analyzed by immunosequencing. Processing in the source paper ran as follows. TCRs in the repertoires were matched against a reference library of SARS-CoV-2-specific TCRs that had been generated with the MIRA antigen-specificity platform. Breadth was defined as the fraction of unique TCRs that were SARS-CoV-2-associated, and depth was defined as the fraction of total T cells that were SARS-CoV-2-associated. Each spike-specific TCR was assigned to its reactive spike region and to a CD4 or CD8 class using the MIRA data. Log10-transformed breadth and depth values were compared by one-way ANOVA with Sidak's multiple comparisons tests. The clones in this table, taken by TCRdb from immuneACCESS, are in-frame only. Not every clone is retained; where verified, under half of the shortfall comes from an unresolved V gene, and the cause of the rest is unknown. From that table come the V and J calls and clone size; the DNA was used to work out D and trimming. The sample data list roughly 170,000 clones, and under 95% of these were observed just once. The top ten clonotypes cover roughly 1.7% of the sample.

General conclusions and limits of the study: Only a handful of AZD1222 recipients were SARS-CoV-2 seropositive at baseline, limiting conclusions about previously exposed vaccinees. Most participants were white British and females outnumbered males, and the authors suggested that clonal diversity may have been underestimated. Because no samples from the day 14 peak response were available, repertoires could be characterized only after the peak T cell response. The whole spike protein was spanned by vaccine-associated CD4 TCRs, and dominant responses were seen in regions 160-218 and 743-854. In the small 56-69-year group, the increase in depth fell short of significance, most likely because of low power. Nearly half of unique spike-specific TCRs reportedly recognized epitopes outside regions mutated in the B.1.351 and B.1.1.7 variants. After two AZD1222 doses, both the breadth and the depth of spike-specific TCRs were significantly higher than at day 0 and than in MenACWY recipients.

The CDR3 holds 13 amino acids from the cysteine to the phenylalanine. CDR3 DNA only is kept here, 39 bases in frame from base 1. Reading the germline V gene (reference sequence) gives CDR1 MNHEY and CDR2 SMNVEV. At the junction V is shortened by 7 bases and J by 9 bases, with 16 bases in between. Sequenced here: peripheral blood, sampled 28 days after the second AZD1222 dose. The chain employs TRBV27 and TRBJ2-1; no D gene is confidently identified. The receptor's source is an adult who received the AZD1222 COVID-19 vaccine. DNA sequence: TGTGCCAGCACTCCTGGGGTAGCTAGTGAGCAGTTCTTC. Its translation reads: CASTPGVASEQFF.